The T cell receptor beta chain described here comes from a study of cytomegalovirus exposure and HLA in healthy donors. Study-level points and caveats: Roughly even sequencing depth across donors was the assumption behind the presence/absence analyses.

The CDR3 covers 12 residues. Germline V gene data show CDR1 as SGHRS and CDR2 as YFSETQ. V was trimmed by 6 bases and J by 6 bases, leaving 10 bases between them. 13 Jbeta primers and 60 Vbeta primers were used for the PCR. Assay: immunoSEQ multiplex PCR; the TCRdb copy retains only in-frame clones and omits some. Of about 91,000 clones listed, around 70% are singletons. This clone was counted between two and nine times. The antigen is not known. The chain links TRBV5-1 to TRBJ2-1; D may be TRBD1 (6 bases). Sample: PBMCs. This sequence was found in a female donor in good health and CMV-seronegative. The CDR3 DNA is TGCGCCAGCACCAACAGGGTCAATGAGCAGTTCTTC. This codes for CASTNRVNEQFF.